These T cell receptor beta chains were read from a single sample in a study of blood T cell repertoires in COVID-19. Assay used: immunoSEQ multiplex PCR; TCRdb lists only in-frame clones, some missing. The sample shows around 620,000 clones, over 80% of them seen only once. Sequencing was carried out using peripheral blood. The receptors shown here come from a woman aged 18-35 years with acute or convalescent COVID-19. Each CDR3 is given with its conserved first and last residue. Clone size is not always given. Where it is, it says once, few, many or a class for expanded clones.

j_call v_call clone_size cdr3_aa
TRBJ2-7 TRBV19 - CASSIGTRGYEQYF
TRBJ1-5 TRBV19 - CATHHGTGGSNQPQHF
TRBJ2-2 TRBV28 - CASRTGYVGELFF
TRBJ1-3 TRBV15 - CATSKQVPSSGNTIYF
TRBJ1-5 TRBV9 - CASSVGQGPQHF
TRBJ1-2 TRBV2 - CASTQLQGYYGYTF
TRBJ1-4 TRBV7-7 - CASTPFLGQGPMDNEKLFF
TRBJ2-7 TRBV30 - CAWSVRDSPYEQYF
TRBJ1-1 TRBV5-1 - CASSLETAFTEAFF
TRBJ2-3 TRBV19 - CASSTPISGGTDTQYF
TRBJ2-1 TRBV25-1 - CASSLTGGYNEQFF
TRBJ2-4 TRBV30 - CAWSAGTGAKNIQYF
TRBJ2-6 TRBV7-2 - CASSLLLGANVLTF
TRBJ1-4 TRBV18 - CASSRYGDFNEKLFF
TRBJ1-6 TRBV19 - CASSWGTVNSPLHF
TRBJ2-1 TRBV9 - CASSVDPIPAGEQFF
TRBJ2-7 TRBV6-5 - CASSYSGQSYEQYF
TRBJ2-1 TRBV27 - CASRQYYNEQFF
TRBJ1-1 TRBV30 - CAWSVFMNTEAFF
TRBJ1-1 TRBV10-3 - CAIIDWEGNSEAFF
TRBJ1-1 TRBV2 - CASRVRGHENTEAFF
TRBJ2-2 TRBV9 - CASSTTDRGANTGELFF
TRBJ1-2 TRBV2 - CASMGGRDGYTF
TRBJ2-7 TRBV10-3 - CAISVTSGGALYEQYF
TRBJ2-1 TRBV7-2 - CASSPPTRGVYNEQFF
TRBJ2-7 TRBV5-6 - CASSRLAGRSYEQYF
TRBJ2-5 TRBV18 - CASSLTGGRETQYF
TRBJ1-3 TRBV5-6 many CASSRDRRNTIYF
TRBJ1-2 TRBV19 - CASSMWRGGYTF
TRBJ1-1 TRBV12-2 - CASRLLRPPGRATEAFF
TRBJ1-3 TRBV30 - CAWRGEGSGNTIYF
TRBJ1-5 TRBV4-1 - CASSQIGRFQPQHF
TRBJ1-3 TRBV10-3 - CAIGPGALNGNTIYF
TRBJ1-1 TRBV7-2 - CASSQTGGWTEAFF
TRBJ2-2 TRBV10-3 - CAISERTGGLGELFF
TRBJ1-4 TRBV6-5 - CASSPTRTRNEKLFF
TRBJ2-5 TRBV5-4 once CASSLAGVPRETQYF
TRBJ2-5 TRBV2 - CASSSPRGKRGKETQYF
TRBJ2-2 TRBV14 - CASSRMRGGQGYTGELFF